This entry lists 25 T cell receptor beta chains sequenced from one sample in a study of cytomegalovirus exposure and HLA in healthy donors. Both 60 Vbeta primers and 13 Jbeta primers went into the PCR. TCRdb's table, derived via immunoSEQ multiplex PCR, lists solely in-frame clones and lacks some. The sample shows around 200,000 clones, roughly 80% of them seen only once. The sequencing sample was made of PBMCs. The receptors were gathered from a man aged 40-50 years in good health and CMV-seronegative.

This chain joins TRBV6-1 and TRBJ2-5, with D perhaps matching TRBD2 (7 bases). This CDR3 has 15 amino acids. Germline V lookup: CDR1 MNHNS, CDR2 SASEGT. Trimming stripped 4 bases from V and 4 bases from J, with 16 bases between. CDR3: CASSVLQGGGETQYF. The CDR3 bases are TGTGCCAGCAGTGTACTGCAGGGAGGGGGAGAGACCCAGTACTTC.

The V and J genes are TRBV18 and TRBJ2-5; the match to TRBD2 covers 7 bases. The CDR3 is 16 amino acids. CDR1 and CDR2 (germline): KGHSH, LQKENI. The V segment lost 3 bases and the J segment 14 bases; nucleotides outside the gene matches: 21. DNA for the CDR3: TGTGCCAGCTCACCCTCCCGGGACTACATATTCGGGGGTTTTTACTTC. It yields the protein CASSPSRDYIFGGFYF.

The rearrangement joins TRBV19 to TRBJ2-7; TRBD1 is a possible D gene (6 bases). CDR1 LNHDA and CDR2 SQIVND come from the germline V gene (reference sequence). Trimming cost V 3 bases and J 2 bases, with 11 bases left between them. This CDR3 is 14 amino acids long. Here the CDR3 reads CASSIGTSPYEQYF. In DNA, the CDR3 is TGTGCCAGTAGTATCGGGACATCACCCTACGAGCAGTACTTC.

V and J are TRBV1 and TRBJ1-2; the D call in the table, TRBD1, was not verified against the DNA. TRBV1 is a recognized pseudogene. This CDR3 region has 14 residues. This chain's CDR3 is CTSSQDTAFYGYTF. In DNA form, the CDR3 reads TGCACCAGCAGCCAAGATACAGCTTTCTATGGCTACACCTTC.

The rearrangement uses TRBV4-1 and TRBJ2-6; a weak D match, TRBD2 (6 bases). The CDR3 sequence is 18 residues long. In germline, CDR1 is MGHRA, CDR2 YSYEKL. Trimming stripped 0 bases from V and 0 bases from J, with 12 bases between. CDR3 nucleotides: TGCGCCAGCAGCCAAGATGAGCGGGCCCTCTCTGGGGCCAACGTCCTGACTTTC. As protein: CASSQDERALSGANVLTF.

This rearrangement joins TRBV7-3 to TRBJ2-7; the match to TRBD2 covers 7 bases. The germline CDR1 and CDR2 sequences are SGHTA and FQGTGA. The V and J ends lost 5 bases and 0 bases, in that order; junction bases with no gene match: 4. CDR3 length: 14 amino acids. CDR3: CASSASGGSYEQYF. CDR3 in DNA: TGTGCCAGCAGCGCTAGCGGAGGCTCCTACGAGCAGTACTTC.

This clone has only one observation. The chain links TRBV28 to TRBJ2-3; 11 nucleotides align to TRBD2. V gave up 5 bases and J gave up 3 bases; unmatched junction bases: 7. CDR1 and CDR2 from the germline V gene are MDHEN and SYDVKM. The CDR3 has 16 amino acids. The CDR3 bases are TGTGCCAGCAGTCTCGGCCCTAGCGGGAGGACAGATACGCAGTATTTT. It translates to CASSLGPSGRTDTQYF.

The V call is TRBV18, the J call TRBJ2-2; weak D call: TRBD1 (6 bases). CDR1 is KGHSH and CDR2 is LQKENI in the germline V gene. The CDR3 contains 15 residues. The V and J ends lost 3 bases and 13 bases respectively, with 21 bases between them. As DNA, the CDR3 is TGTGCCAGCTCACCCGGACAGCTAGTTACTCCATGGCTGTTTTTT. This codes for CASSPGQLVTPWLFF.

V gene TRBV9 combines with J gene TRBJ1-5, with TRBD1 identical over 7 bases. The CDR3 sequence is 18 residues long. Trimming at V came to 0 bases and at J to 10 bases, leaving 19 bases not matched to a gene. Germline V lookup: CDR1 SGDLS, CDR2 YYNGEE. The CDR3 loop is CASSVVDPTEGQLRPQHF. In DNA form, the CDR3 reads TGTGCCAGCAGCGTAGTAGACCCAACGGAGGGACAGCTTCGACCCCAGCATTTT.

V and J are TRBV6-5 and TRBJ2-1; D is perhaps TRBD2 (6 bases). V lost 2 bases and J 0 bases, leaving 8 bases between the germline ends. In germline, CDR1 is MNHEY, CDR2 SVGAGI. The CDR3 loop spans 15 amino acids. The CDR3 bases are TGTGCCAGCAGTTACCGGAGGGTCTCCTACAATGAGCAGTTCTTC. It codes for CASSYRRVSYNEQFF.

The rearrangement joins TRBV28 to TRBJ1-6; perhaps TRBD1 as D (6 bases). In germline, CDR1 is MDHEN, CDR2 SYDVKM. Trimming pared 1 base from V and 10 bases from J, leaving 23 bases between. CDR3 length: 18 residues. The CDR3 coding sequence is TGTGCCAGCAGTTTATATTCCATGACCCAGGCAGGGGAGTCACCCCTCCACTTT. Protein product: CASSLYSMTQAGESPLHF.

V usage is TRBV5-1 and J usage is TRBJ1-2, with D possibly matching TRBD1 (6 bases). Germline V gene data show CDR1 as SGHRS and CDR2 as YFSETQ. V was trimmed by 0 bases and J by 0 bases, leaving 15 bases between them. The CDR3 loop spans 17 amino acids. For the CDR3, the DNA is TGCGCCAGCAGCTTGGAGCCAACAGGGTATCCTAACTATGGCTACACCTTC. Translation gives CASSLEPTGYPNYGYTF.

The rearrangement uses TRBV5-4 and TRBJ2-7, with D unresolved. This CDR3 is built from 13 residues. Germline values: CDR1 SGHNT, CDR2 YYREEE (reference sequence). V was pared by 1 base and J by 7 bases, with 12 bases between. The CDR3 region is CASSLRSEMEQYF. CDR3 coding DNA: TGTGCCAGCAGCTTGCGGAGCGAGATGGAGCAGTACTTC.

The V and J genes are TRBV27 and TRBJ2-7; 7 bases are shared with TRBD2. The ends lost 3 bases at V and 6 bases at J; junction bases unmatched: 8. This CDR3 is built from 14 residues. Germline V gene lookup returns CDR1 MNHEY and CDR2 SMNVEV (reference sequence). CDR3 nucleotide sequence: TGTGCCAGCAGTTTCGGGAGGTGGGAGGGCGAGCAGTACTTC. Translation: CASSFGRWEGEQYF.

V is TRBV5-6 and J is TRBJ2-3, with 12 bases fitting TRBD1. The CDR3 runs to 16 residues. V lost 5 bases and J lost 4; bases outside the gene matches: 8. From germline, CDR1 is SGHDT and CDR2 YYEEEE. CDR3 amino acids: CASSRPGTGGADTQYF. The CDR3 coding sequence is TGTGCCAGCAGTCGACCCGGGACAGGGGGCGCAGATACGCAGTATTTT.

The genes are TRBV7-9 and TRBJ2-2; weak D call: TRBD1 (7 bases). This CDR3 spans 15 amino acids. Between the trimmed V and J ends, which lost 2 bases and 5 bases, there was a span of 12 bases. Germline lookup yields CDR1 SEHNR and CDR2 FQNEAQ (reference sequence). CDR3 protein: CASSLWQGGTGELFF. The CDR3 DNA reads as TGTGCCAGCAGCTTATGGCAGGGGGGTACCGGGGAGCTGTTTTTT. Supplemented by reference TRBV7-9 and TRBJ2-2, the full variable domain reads DTGVSQNPRHKITKRGQNVTFRCDPISEHNRLYWYRQTLGQGPEFLTYFQNEAQLEKSRLLSDRFSAERPKGSFSTLEIQRTEQGDSAMYLCASSLWQGGTGELFFGEGSRLTVL.

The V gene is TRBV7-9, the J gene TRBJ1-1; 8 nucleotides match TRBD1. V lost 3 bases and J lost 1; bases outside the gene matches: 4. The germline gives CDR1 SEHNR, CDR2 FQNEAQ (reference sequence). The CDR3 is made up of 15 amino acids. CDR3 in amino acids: CASSLAGTGNTEAFF. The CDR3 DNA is TGTGCCAGCAGCTTGGCCGGGACAGGGAACACTGAAGCTTTCTTT.

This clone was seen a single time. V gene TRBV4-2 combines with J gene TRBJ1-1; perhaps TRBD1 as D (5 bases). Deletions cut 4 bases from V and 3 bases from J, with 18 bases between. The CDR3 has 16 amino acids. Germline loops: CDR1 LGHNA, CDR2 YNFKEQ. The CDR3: CASSPDQGSPHTEAFF. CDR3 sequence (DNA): TGTGCCAGCAGCCCCGATCAGGGTTCTCCTCACACTGAAGCTTTCTTT.

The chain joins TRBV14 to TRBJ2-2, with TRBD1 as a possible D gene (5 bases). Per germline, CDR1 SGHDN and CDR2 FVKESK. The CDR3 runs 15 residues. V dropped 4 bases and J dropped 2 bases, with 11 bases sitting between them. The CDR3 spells CASSPSDINTGELFF. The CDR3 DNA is TGTGCCAGCAGCCCGTCGGACATCAACACCGGGGAGCTGTTTTTT.

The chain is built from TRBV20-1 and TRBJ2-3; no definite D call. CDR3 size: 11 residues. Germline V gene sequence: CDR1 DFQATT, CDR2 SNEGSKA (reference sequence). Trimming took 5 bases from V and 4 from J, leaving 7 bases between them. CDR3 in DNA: TGCAGTGCTCTTCCCCCAGATACGCAGTATTTT. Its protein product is CSALPPDTQYF.

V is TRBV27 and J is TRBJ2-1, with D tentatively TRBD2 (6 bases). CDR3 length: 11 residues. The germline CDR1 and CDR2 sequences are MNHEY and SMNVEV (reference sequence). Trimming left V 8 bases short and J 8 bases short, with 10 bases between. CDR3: CASSRRDEQFF. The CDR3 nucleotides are TGTGCCAGCTCCCGGAGGGATGAGCAGTTCTTC.

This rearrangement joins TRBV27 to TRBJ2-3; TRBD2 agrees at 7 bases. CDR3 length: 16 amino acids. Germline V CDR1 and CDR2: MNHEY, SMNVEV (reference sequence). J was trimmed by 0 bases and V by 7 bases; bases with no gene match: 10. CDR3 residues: CASTTDGGSSTDTQYF. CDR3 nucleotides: TGTGCCAGCACTACAGACGGCGGGAGTAGCACAGATACGCAGTATTTT.

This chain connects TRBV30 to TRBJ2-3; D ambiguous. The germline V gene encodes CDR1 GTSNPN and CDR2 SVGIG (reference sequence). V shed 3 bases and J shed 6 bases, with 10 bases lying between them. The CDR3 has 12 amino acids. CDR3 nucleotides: TGTGCCTGGAGCTTTTCGGAGGATACGCAGTATTTT. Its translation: CAWSFSEDTQYF.

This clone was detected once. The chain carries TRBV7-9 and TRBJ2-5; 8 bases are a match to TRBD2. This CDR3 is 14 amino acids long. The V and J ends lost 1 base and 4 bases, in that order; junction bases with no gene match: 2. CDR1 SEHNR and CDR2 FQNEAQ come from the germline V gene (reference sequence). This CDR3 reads CASSLGAGVETQYF. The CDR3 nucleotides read TGTGCCAGCAGCTTAGGAGCGGGGGTAGAGACCCAGTACTTC.

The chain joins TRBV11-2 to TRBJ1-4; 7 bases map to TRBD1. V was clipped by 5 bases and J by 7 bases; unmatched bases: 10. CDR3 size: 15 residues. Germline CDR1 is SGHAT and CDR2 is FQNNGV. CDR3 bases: TGTGCCAGCAGCAGACGACAGGGAGGATTTGAAAAACTGTTTTTT. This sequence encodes CASSRRQGGFEKLFF.